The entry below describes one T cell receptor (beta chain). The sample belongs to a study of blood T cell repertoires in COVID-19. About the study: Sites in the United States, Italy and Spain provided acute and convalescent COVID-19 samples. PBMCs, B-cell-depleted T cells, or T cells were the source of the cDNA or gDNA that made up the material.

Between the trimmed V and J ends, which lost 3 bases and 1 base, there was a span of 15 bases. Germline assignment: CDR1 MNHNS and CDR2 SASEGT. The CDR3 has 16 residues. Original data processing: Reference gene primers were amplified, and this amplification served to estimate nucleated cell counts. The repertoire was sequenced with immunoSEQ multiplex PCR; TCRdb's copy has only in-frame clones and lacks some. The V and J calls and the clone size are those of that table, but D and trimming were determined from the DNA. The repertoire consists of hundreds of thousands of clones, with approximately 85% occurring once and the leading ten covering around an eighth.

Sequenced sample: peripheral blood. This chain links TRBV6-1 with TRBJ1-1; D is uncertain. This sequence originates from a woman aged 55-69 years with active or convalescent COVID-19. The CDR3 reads CASSDVLTMQNTEAFF. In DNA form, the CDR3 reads TGTGCCAGCAGTGACGTCCTCACAATGCAGAACACTGAAGCTTTCTTT.